The 23 T cell receptor beta chains in this list originate from one sample, sequenced in a study of T cell clonality in common variable immunodeficiency. Data came from immunoSEQ multiplex PCR; TCRdb stores just in-frame clones and leaves some out. This sample includes more than 55,000 clones with no singletons; its ten biggest clones take up 0.7% to 0.95%. The material sequenced was peripheral blood mononuclear cells. The source is a person aged 18 to 70 in good health.

In this sample, this clone turned up many times. The missing CDR3 end, 3 residues past where the read stops, is filled in from the germline J gene. V gene TRBV5-1 combines with J gene TRBJ2-3; 7 positions match TRBD1. The CDR3 contains 16 residues. Germline V gene data show CDR1 as SGHRS and CDR2 as YFSETQ. The V gene end was trimmed by 4 bases and the J gene end by 1 base; junction bases not matched to a gene: 9. The CDR3 is CASSTQTGSGTDTQYF. CDR3 DNA, as far as it was read: TGCGCCAGCAGCACCCAGACAGGGTCGGGCACAGATACG.

This clone appeared many times. Read coverage stops 3 residues before the CDR3 terminus; the germline J gene supplies the remainder. V and J are TRBV2 and TRBJ2-3; TRBD2 matches at 9 bases. From germline, CDR1 is SNHLY and CDR2 FYNNEI. CDR3 size: 14 residues. Incomplete CDR3 DNA: TGTGCCAGCAGTGCGGGGACTAGCCAAGAGACG. This sequence encodes CASSAGTSQET. Given in full, the CDR3 is CASSAGTSQETQYF.

This clone was seen a few times. The read terminates 3 residues ahead of where the CDR3 ends, so the germline J gene completes it. The rearrangement links TRBV2 to TRBJ2-3; the D gene is possibly TRBD1 (6 bases). This CDR3 contains 15 residues. Germline V lookup: CDR1 SNHLY, CDR2 FYNNEI. Partial CDR3 DNA: TGTGCCAGCAGTCCGACAGGTCCCAGCAATCAGCCG. Translating it yields CASSPTGPSNQP. The entire CDR3 sequence reads CASSPTGPSNQPQYF.

This clone was counted at least ten times. The missing CDR3 end, 3 residues past where the read stops, is filled in from the germline J gene. The chain has TRBV7-9 and TRBJ2-2; D gene unclear. Trimming took 0 bases from V and 0 from J, leaving 5 bases between them. Germline V gene sequence: CDR1 SEHNR, CDR2 FQNEAQ (reference sequence). This CDR3 region has 15 residues. CDR3 bases read: TGTGCCAGCAGCTTAGCTTTAGCGAACACCGGGGAG. Protein sequence: CASSLALANTGE. The full CDR3 reads CASSLALANTGELFF.

There are many counts of this clone. The CDR3 end lies 3 residues beyond the end of the read and is filled in from the germline J gene. V usage is TRBV27 and J usage is TRBJ2-7; 8 bases map to TRBD1. The CDR3 covers 14 residues. J lost 6 bases, V lost 5 bases, and 9 bases had no gene match. Looked up from germline, CDR1 is MNHEY and CDR2 is SMNVEV (reference sequence). Incomplete CDR3 DNA: TGTGCCAGCAGTGTGACAGGGGAGTCTGTCGAG. This codes for CASSVTGESVE. The whole CDR3 sequence is CASSVTGESVEQYF.

This clone was recorded at least ten times. The CDR3 extends 3 residues past the end of the read, so its final part is completed from the germline J gene. V is TRBV19 and J is TRBJ1-5; D gene ambiguous. V dropped 4 bases and J dropped 2 bases, with 3 bases sitting between them. In germline, CDR1 is LNHDA, CDR2 SQIVND (reference sequence). The CDR3 has 12 residues. The DNA read from the CDR3 is TGTGCCAGTAGTACGGGCAATCAGCCC. Protein product: CASSTGNQP. In full, the CDR3 is CASSTGNQPQHF.

This clone was seen ten or more times. The DNA ends 3 residues before the CDR3 does, and the rest of the CDR3 is filled in from the germline J gene. V gene TRBV5-1 combines with J gene TRBJ2-5; tentative D call: TRBD2 (7 bases). Germline V lookup: CDR1 SGHRS, CDR2 YFSETQ. CDR3 length equals 13 residues. With 4 bases removed from V and 4 bases from J, the gap between germline ends came to 11 bases. This chain's CDR3 is CASSRGARETQYF. CDR3 bases read: TGCGCCAGCAGCCGGGGGGCCAGAGAGACC.

A word on this clone: The read falls 3 residues short of the CDR3 end, and the missing part is taken from the germline J gene. The chain uses TRBV18 and TRBJ2-4; 11 bases match TRBD1. Germline values: CDR1 KGHSH, CDR2 LQKENI. The CDR3 runs to 16 residues. CDR3 residues: CASSLGTGGSNYGQYF. The CDR3 DNA, read in part, is TGTGCCAGCTCACTAGGGACAGGGGGATCGAACTATGGT.

This clone was counted ten times or more. The read comes to an end 3 residues before the CDR3 does, leaving the germline J gene to fill in the end. The chain couples TRBV19 to TRBJ1-4, with D tentatively TRBD1 (5 bases). This CDR3 has 15 residues. Between the trimmed V and J ends, which lost 4 bases and 0 bases, there was a span of 9 bases. CDR1 and CDR2 from the germline V gene are LNHDA and SQIVND (reference sequence). The CDR3 sequence: CASSKGSATNEKLFF. CDR3 bases read: TGTGCCAGTAGTAAGGGGTCTGCAACTAATGAAAAA.

Comments on this clone: The junction departs from germline at one end; a sequencing error may be responsible. Other nucleotide sequences in the sample specify the same CDR3. The sequenced part of the CDR3 DNA is TGTGCCAGCTCACCCCGACAGGGGGAATCGAACACT. It translates to CASSPRQGESNT. The full CDR3 protein reads CASSPRQGESNTIYF. The rearrangement uses TRBV18 and TRBJ1-3, with 9 bases aligning to TRBD1. The read comes to an end 3 residues before the CDR3 does, leaving the germline J gene to fill in the end. This CDR3 comprises 15 residues. Germline lookup yields CDR1 KGHSH and CDR2 LQKENI.

With regard to this clone: A much more abundant neighbour one base away suggests this may be a read error. The read comes to an end 3 residues before the CDR3 does, leaving the germline J gene to fill in the end. The V and J genes are TRBV19 and TRBJ2-3; D assignment may be TRBD1 or TRBD2 (5 bases each). The CDR3 consists of 13 residues. The germline CDR1 and CDR2 sequences are LNHDA and SQIVND (reference sequence). The sequenced CDR3 bases are TGTGCCAGTAGTATAGCCCCCAGGGAGACG. Encoded protein: CASSIAPRET. The whole CDR3 sequence is CASSIAPRETQYF.

This clone was seen ten or more times. The DNA ends 3 residues before the CDR3 does, and the rest of the CDR3 is filled in from the germline J gene. The chain uses TRBV7-2 and TRBJ1-5, with a tentative D call TRBD1 (6 bases). Germline V gene lookup returns CDR1 SGHTA and CDR2 FQGNSA. V lost 4 bases to trimming and J lost 3 bases, with 10 bases between them. The CDR3 is 14 residues long. The CDR3 protein is CASSSQGLNQPQHF. The CDR3 bases that were read are TGTGCCAGCAGCTCACAGGGCCTCAATCAGCCC. Looking up the rest from reference TRBV7-2 and TRBJ1-5 gives the full variable domain: GAGVSQSPSNKVTEKGKDVELRCDPISGHTALYWYRQSLGQGLEFLIYFQGNSAPDKSGLPSDRFSAERTGGSVSTLTIQRTQQEDSAVYLCASSSQGLNQPQHFGDGTRLSIL.

This clone was recorded at least ten times. The read halts 3 residues ahead of the CDR3 end, with the missing end drawn from the germline J gene. The chain combines TRBV29-1 with TRBJ2-5; TRBD1 agrees at 9 bases. V dropped 5 bases and J dropped 4; count of bases not matched to a gene: 11. The CDR3 runs to 15 residues. Germline V gene data show CDR1 as SQVTM and CDR2 as ANQGSEA. The CDR3 DNA, read in part, is TGCAGCGTTCCTCGAGACAGGGGGTCAATAGAGACC. Translating it yields CSVPRDRGSIET. The CDR3 reads in full as CSVPRDRGSIETQYF.

In regard to this clone: The CDR3 end falls 3 residues outside the read, so it is completed with the germline J gene. The chain couples TRBV19 to TRBJ1-3; D ambiguous. V lost 4 bases and J lost 4, with 5 bases in between. The CDR3 has 12 residues. Germline loops: CDR1 LNHDA, CDR2 SQIVND (reference sequence). The part of the CDR3 DNA that was read is TGTGCCAGTAGTACCTACGGAAACACC. It codes for CASSTYGNT. The CDR3 in its entirety is CASSTYGNTIYF.

This clone was seen ten or more times. The read terminates 3 residues before the CDR3 end, so the remaining end is supplied by the germline J gene. This chain connects TRBV4-2 to TRBJ2-3, with 11 bases that match TRBD2. This CDR3 comprises 20 residues. Per the germline V gene, CDR1 is LGHNA and CDR2 is YNFKEQ. Germline trimming cut 4 bases from V and 0 bases from J; bases unmatched to any gene: 15. The DNA read from the CDR3 is TGTGCCAGCAGCCCCCCCGATCAAGGTAGCGGGGGGGCAAGCACAGATACG. Amino acid sequence: CASSPPDQGSGGASTDT. The CDR3 reads in full as CASSPPDQGSGGASTDTQYF.

This clone was seen more than once but under ten times. The DNA ends 3 residues before the CDR3 does, and the rest of the CDR3 is filled in from the germline J gene. The chain carries TRBV20-1 and TRBJ1-4; D is uncertain. The CDR3 contains 14 residues. The germline CDR1 and CDR2 sequences are DFQATT and SNEGSKA (reference sequence). CDR3 DNA (partial): TGCAGTGCAACAAGAGGACTGAAGAATTCACCA. Protein: CSATRGLKNSP. In full, the CDR3 is CSATRGLKNSPLFF.

This clone was observed many times. Coverage ceases 3 residues before the CDR3 finishes, and the germline J gene fills in the end. The chain carries TRBV30 and TRBJ2-7; perhaps TRBD1 as D (6 bases). V shed 3 bases and J shed 4 bases, with 7 bases lying between them. Germline V lookup: CDR1 GTSNPN, CDR2 SVGIG (reference sequence). The CDR3 sequence is 11 residues long. CDR3 region: CAWRQGYEQYF. The DNA read from the CDR3 is TGTGCCTGGAGACAGGGTTACGAG. Filled out from reference TRBV30 and TRBJ2-7, the complete variable domain reads SQTIHQWPATLVQPVGSPLSLECTVEGTSNPNLYWYRQAAGRGLQLLFYSVGIGQISSEVPQNLSASRPQDRQFILSSKKLLLSDSGFYLCAWRQGYEQYFGPGTRLTVT.

Ten or more counts support this clone. The sequenced fragment ends 3 residues before the CDR3 boundary, so the rest is inferred from the germline J gene. The chain links TRBV5-1 to TRBJ1-2, with TRBD1 matching 9 bases. From germline, CDR1 is SGHRS and CDR2 YFSETQ. This CDR3 comprises 15 residues. V was clipped by 4 bases and J by 7 bases; unmatched bases: 11. The part of the CDR3 DNA that was read is TGCGCCAGCAGCCTCCTTACAGGGGGCGTAAGTGGC. This encodes CASSLLTGGVSG. The full CDR3 protein is CASSLLTGGVSGYTF.

This clone was counted many times. The read terminates 3 residues ahead of where the CDR3 ends, so the germline J gene completes it. The chain recombines TRBV5-1 with TRBJ2-5; a possible D gene is TRBD1 (5 bases). This CDR3 comprises 18 residues. Germline-derived CDR1 and CDR2 are SGHRS and YFSETQ. The V and J ends lost 0 bases and 0 bases respectively, with 18 bases between them. Partial CDR3 DNA: TGCGCCAGCAGCTTGGATTTTGGGGCAAAACGAAACCAAGAGACC. Translating it yields CASSLDFGAKRNQET. The whole CDR3 sequence reads CASSLDFGAKRNQETQYF.

This clone was picked up many times. The CDR3 extends 3 residues past the end of the read, so its final part is completed from the germline J gene. The chain has TRBV28 and TRBJ2-3; 7 bases align to TRBD1. CDR3 length equals 15 residues. The germline V gene encodes CDR1 MDHEN and CDR2 SYDVKM. V trimming: 5 bases; J trimming: 2 bases; junction bases outside the gene matches: 7. CDR3 loop: CASSLRQGHTDTQYF. The CDR3 bases that were read are TGTGCCAGCAGTCTAAGACAGGGTCACACAGATACG.

This clone was observed many times. The read terminates 3 residues ahead of where the CDR3 ends, so the germline J gene completes it. This sequence joins TRBV20-1 and TRBJ1-5; no clear D. V dropped 6 bases and J dropped 3 bases, with 12 bases sitting between them. This CDR3 has 13 residues. CDR1 is DFQATT, CDR2 SNEGSKA, per germline (reference sequence). CDR3 protein: CSAHTDSNQPQHF. The CDR3 bases that were read are TGCAGTGCCCACACAGATTCCAATCAGCCC.

Points on this clone: The read terminates 3 residues before the CDR3 end, so the remaining end is supplied by the germline J gene. The chain recombines TRBV6-4 with TRBJ1-2, with D perhaps TRBD1 (6 bases). The CDR3 totals 15 residues. Trimming took off 6 bases at V and 2 bases at J, with 16 bases between the two ends. Germline-derived CDR1 and CDR2 are MRHNA and SNTAGT. The CDR3 loop reads CASRVWAQGNYGYTF. The CDR3 bases that were read are TGTGCCAGCAGAGTGTGGGCCCAGGGGAACTATGGC.

This clone came up many times. Sequencing ends 3 residues short of the CDR3 end; the germline J gene provides the rest. The chain combines TRBV30 with TRBJ1-1; the D is unclear. The CDR3 is 13 residues long. The germline gives CDR1 GTSNPN, CDR2 SVGIG (reference sequence). V lost 0 bases and J lost 5, with 10 bases in between. The DNA read from the CDR3 is TGTGCCTGGAGTGTTGATGGCAGAACTGAA. It translates to CAWSVDGRTE. The whole CDR3 sequence reads CAWSVDGRTEAFF.